This T cell receptor beta chain was documented in a study of cytomegalovirus exposure and HLA in healthy donors. V lost 5 bases, J lost 5 bases, and 4 bases stayed unmatched. CDR1 is MDHEN, CDR2 SYDVKM, per germline. The CDR3 covers 15 residues. There are a few counts of this clone. PCR amplification relied on 60 Vbeta primers (plus 13 Jbeta primers). Some clones are missing from TCRdb's copy, which holds only in-frame ones; the method was immunoSEQ multiplex PCR. The sample contains about 160,000 clones, 65% to 85% of which appear only once. The sequence was obtained from a male donor in good health and CMV-seropositive. V is TRBV28 and J is TRBJ2-2; 11 bases line up with TRBD1. Material for sequencing was PBMCs. The CDR3 is CASSRTGGRTGELFF. The CDR3 region has the DNA TGTGCCAGCAGTCGGACAGGGGGCCGAACCGGGGAGCTGTTTTTT.